These T cell receptor beta chains were read from a single sample in a study of blood T cell repertoires in COVID-19. Repertoires were generated with immunoSEQ multiplex PCR, while TCRdb's copy carries only in-frame clones and drops some. The table shows about 160,000 clones, with roughly 90% occurring only once. The material sequenced was peripheral blood. These receptors were collected from a man younger than 40 with COVID-19, enrolled during active disease. Both conserved end residues are part of each CDR3. The D gene is left open where the match is weak. Not all rows give a size; the values are once, few, many and, for expanded clones, a class.

d_call	clone_size	v_call	j_call	cdr3_nt	cdr3_aa
NA	NA	TRBV18	TRBJ2-7	TGTGCCAGCTCCCCTTCAGGATTCTCCTACGAGCAGTACTTC	CASSPSGFSYEQYF
NA	NA	TRBV19	TRBJ1-3	TGTGCCAGTAGTTTCAGGGGAATCTCTGGAAACACCATATATTTT	CASSFRGISGNTIYF
NA	NA	TRBV11-3	TRBJ2-1	TGTGCCAGCAGCTTAACGGGGTTCACTGAGCAGTTCTTC	CASSLTGFTEQFF
TRBD1	NA	TRBV5-8	TRBJ1-5	TGTGCCAGCAGCCCAACCGGGACAGGGGGCAATCAGCCCCAGCATTTT	CASSPTGTGGNQPQHF
TRBD1	NA	TRBV19	TRBJ2-3	TGTGCCAGTAGTAAGTACAGGGGGCAGGTAGACACAGATACGCAGTATTTT	CASSKYRGQVDTDTQYF
NA	NA	TRBV10-3	TRBJ1-2	TGTGCCATCAGTGAGTCCCAGGGAAGTTACGGCTACACCTTC	CAISESQGSYGYTF
NA	NA	TRBV4-1	TRBJ2-4	TGCGCCAGCAGCCCCCTGGGCAGGGGTGGCAAAAACATTCAGTACTTC	CASSPLGRGGKNIQYF
NA	NA	TRBV7-8	TRBJ1-5	TGTGCCAGCAGCTTAGCGAGGGTTCCCAGTAGCAATCAGCCCCAGCATTTT	CASSLARVPSSNQPQHF
TRBD1	NA	TRBV6-4	TRBJ2-2	TGTGCCAGCAGTGATCAGGGGGCGAGCGGGGAGCTGTTTTTT	CASSDQGASGELFF
TRBD1	NA	TRBV3-1/TRBV3-2	TRBJ1-5	TGTGCCAGCAGCCAGAGGGACAGGGGATACAATCAGCCCCAGCATTTT	CASSQRDRGYNQPQHF
NA	NA	TRBV28	TRBJ1-2	TGTGCCAGCAGCCCGACAGTTAACTATGGCTACACCTTC	CASSPTVNYGYTF
NA	NA	TRBV6-2/TRBV6-3	TRBJ2-1	TGTGCCAGCAGTTCCCGACCGGCGGGCTACAATGAGCAGTTCTTC	CASSSRPAGYNEQFF
NA	few	TRBV6-5	TRBJ1-4	TGTGCCAGCACGAGGGTAACAGCAACTAATGAAAAACTGTTTTTT	CASTRVTATNEKLFF
TRBD1	NA	TRBV24-1	TRBJ2-7	TGTGCCACAAGCCGGGACAGGGGGAGCGAGCAGTACTTC	CATSRDRGSEQYF
TRBD1	NA	TRBV28	TRBJ1-5	TGTGCCAGCAGTTTTTTCCCTCCCCGGACAGGGGCTCGCCTTTATAGCAATCAGCCCCAGCATTTT	CASSFFPPRTGARLYSNQPQHF
TRBD1	NA	TRBV30	TRBJ1-2	TGTGCCCTTAGACTTCCGGGACAGCTCTATGGCTACACCTTC	CALRLPGQLYGYTF
NA	NA	TRBV27	TRBJ1-1	TGTGCCAGCAGTTTAGTACCGGACAGTCGGCCCCAGGAAGCTTTCTTT	CASSLVPDSRPQEAFF
TRBD1	NA	TRBV24-1	TRBJ1-1	TGTGCCACCAGTGCAGAGGGGACAGGGGGCACTGAAGCTTTCTTT	CATSAEGTGGTEAFF
TRBD1	NA	TRBV27	TRBJ2-7	TGTGCCAGCAGTCTCTCACCCGGGACAGGGAATTACGAGCAGTACTTC	CASSLSPGTGNYEQYF
TRBD2	NA	TRBV5-6	TRBJ2-1	TGTGCCAGCAGCCCGTGGCCAACGGGAGGGGGTGAGCAGTTCTTC	CASSPWPTGGGEQFF
TRBD1	NA	TRBV19	TRBJ1-5	TGTGCCACTACCCCCGGGACAGGGACTCAGCCCCAGCATTTT	CATTPGTGTQPQHF
NA	NA	TRBV28	TRBJ1-5	TGTGCCAGCAGACCGACAGGTGGCAATCAGCCCCAGCATTTT	CASRPTGGNQPQHF
NA	NA	TRBV6-5	TRBJ1-5	TGTGCCAGCAGAGACAGTATGGATCAGCCCCAGCATTTT	CASRDSMDQPQHF
TRBD1	few	TRBV2	TRBJ1-6	TGTGCCAGCACCGCGGACAGGCTGGGGAATTCACCCCTCCACTTT	CASTADRLGNSPLHF
TRBD1	NA	TRBV7-2	TRBJ1-3	TGTGCCAGCAGCCCCTCCGGGACAGGACTCTCTGGAAACACCATATATTTT	CASSPSGTGLSGNTIYF
TRBD1	NA	TRBV19	TRBJ2-7	TGTGCCAGCCGCGCAGGGACAGGCCCCTACGAGCAGTACTTC	CASRAGTGPYEQYF
NA	once	TRBV29-1	TRBJ2-7	TGCAGCGTTTTATGGCTAGCTGGATCCTACGAGCAGTACTTC	CSVLWLAGSYEQYF
NA	NA	TRBV6-6	TRBJ1-4	TGTGCCAGCAGTTACCGTGCAACTAATGAAAAACTGTTTTTT	CASSYRATNEKLFF
TRBD1	many	TRBV7-3	TRBJ1-2	TGTGCCAGCAGCTCCCAACCTGACAGGGTTGATGGCTACACCTTC	CASSSQPDRVDGYTF
TRBD2	NA	TRBV18	TRBJ2-7	TGTGCCAGCGCCACCGGGACTAGCGGGAGAGGTGAGCAGTACTTC	CASATGTSGRGEQYF
TRBD1	few	TRBV6-4	TRBJ2-1	TGTGCCAGCAGTGACTCGACAGGGGGCTACAATGAGCAGTTCTTC	CASSDSTGGYNEQFF
NA	NA	TRBV6-5	TRBJ2-5	TGTGCCAGCCGCAAGTCGGGGGAGACCCAGTACTTC	CASRKSGETQYF
NA	once	TRBV6-1	TRBJ1-4	TGTGCCAGCAGTGAAGGCGGGGGGAAGAATGAAAAACTGTTTTTT	CASSEGGGKNEKLFF
TRBD2	once	TRBV18	TRBJ2-7	TGTGCCAGCTCACCGGAAGGGCGGGGGGAGTACTTC	CASSPEGRGEYF
NA	NA	TRBV29-1	TRBJ2-1	TGCAGCGTTGACGGTTTTACCCGGAGGTCCGATGAGCAGTTCTTC	CSVDGFTRRSDEQFF
TRBD2	few	TRBV6-5	TRBJ2-3	TGTGCCAGCAGTTGGAATAGCGGGGGAGGTGAAGATACGCAGTATTTT	CASSWNSGGGEDTQYF
TRBD2	once	TRBV11-2	TRBJ2-5	TGTGCCAGCAGCCGGGGACTAGCGAAAGAGACCCAGTACTTC	CASSRGLAKETQYF
TRBD1	once	TRBV5-4	TRBJ2-5	TGTGCCAGCAGCTTAGGGGACAGCCGAGGGGAGACCCAGTACTTC	CASSLGDSRGETQYF
TRBD1	once	TRBV24-1	TRBJ2-7	TGTGCCACCAGTGATGGGGGACAGGGGTCCATCGAGCAGTACTTC	CATSDGGQGSIEQYF
TRBD1	NA	TRBV7-2	TRBJ2-7	TGTGCCAGCAGCTACGACAGGGACCACGAGCAGTACTTC	CASSYDRDHEQYF
NA	NA	TRBV6-2/TRBV6-3	TRBJ1-5	TGTGCCAGCAGTTACACAGGAAATCAGCCCCAGCATTTT	CASSYTGNQPQHF
NA	NA	TRBV28	TRBJ2-2	TGTGCCAGCAGTTTCGGTGGGAGAGTCACCGGGGAGCTGTTTTTT	CASSFGGRVTGELFF
NA	NA	TRBV18	TRBJ2-1	TGTGCCAGCTCACCACAGCAGGAATTATACAATGAGCAGTTCTTC	CASSPQQELYNEQFF
TRBD2	NA	TRBV10-1	TRBJ2-2	TGCGCCAGCAGGGGACTACCCTCGAACACCGGGGAGCTGTTTTTT	CASRGLPSNTGELFF
TRBD1	NA	TRBV7-2	TRBJ1-2	TGTGCCAGCAACCCCTACGAGGGGGCTGGTGGCTACACCTTC	CASNPYEGAGGYTF
NA	NA	TRBV18	TRBJ2-3	TGTGCCAGCTCACCTAGACAGACAGATACGCAGTATTTT	CASSPRQTDTQYF
TRBD2	NA	TRBV7-3	TRBJ2-7	TGTGCCAGCAGCCGCTCCTCTGTAGCGGGAGACTCCTACGAGCAGTACTTC	CASSRSSVAGDSYEQYF
TRBD1	NA	TRBV5-4	TRBJ2-7	TGTGCCAGCCGCGACAGGGGGGGGCTTATCGAGCAGTACTTC	CASRDRGGLIEQYF
TRBD2	NA	TRBV6-2/TRBV6-3	TRBJ2-7	TGTGCCAGCAGTGCAATAGCGGGGGTACCCTACGAGCAGTACTTC	CASSAIAGVPYEQYF
TRBD1	NA	TRBV4-3	TRBJ2-7	TGCGCCAGCAGCCAAGGGACAGGGGCTTACTACGAGCAGTACTTC	CASSQGTGAYYEQYF
TRBD2	NA	TRBV3-1/TRBV3-2	TRBJ2-1	TGTGCCAGCAGCCATCCTCTAGCGGGGGGAGGTTGGAATGAGCAGTTCTTC	CASSHPLAGGGWNEQFF
NA	NA	TRBV9	TRBJ1-3	TGTGCCAGCAGCGTAGAGGGGGAGTACTCTGGAAACACCATATATTTT	CASSVEGEYSGNTIYF
TRBD2	NA	TRBV20-1	TRBJ2-1	TGCAGTGCGACTAGCACTGAGCAGTTCTTC	CSATSTEQFF